The 3 T cell receptor beta chains presented below share a single source sample, sequenced in a study of cytomegalovirus exposure and HLA in healthy donors. It was with 60 Vbeta and 13 Jbeta primers that the PCR ran. Measured with immunoSEQ multiplex PCR; TCRdb has only the in-frame clones, and not every one. The repertoire holds about 150,000 clones, with about 80% as singletons. Source material: PBMCs. The receptors here all came from a woman aged 25 to 45 in good health and CMV-seronegative.

The chain joins TRBV5-1 to TRBJ1-4, with a weak D call TRBD1 (5 bases). CDR1 is SGHRS, CDR2 YFSETQ, per germline. V shed 0 bases and J shed 4 bases, with 10 bases lying between them. The CDR3 covers 15 residues. The DNA for the CDR3 is TGCGCCAGCAGCTTGGGATGGGGCTTTAATGAAAAACTGTTTTTT. This gives the protein CASSLGWGFNEKLFF. Full variable domain (missing parts from reference TRBV5-1 and TRBJ1-4): KAGVTQTPRYLIKTRGQQVTLSCSPISGHRSVSWYQQTPGQGLQFLFEYFSETQRNKGNFPGRFSGRQFSNSRSEMNVSTLELGDSALYLCASSLGWGFNEKLFFGSGTQLSVL.

The chain joins TRBV29-1 to TRBJ2-1; 8 nucleotides agree with TRBD2. The CDR3 length is 17 residues. Germline assignment: CDR1 SQVTM and CDR2 ANQGSEA. The V gene end was trimmed by 8 bases and the J gene end by 5 bases; junction bases not matched to a gene: 20. The DNA of the CDR3 is TGCAGCCCCCGAGGCGTAGCGGGATTCAAAAAAAACAATGAGCAGTTCTTC. Encoded protein: CSPRGVAGFKKNNEQFF.

This chain connects TRBV28 to TRBJ2-7; tentative D call: TRBD1 (6 bases). The length of the CDR3 is 14 residues. Germline V gene lookup returns CDR1 MDHEN and CDR2 SYDVKM. Trimming left V 7 bases short and J 2 bases short, with 15 bases between. The CDR3 DNA follows: TGTGCCAGCATCCCGACAGGACCTACCTACGAGCAGTACTTC. As protein: CASIPTGPTYEQYF.